This T cell receptor (beta chain) appears in the sequencing data of a study of low-dose radiotherapy and immunotherapy resistance in tumors. About the study: The study delivered 0.5 Gy per fraction every 2 weeks to Cohort 1, totaling 6.5 Gy. Cohort 2 received 1 Gy per fraction every two weeks, totaling 13 Gy over 26 weeks. Aspirin was administered orally at 300 mg daily for four cycles, commencing on cycle 1 day 1.

Donors were treated with nivolumab, ipilimumab, aspirin, and low-dose cyclophosphamide and radiotherapy. V was pared by 1 base and J by 4 bases, with 11 bases between. CDR1 is SEHNR, CDR2 FQNEAQ, per germline (reference sequence). The CDR3 spans 16 residues. TRAV- and TRBV-specific primers, spanning alpha and beta chains, primed first-strand cDNA. TCRs underwent about 22 PCR cycles of amplification with a constant-region primer and V-primer adapter. TCRdb reprocessed the reads with MiXCR, giving one entry per CDR3 protein. The sample gives under 20,000 distinct CDR3 sequences, under 80% of which show up once; roughly 10% is in the top ten.

The TCR originated in a human donor with advanced metastatic prostate, ovarian, gallbladder or colorectal cancer (not recorded which). This table probably holds off-target reads from a library built for another chain. This rearrangement joins TRBV7-9 to TRBJ2-6; D remains unclear. CDR3 in amino acids: CASSLVLGTGANVLTF. As DNA, the CDR3 is TGTGCCAGCAGCTTAGTACTGGGTACCGGGGCCAACGTCCTGACTTTC.